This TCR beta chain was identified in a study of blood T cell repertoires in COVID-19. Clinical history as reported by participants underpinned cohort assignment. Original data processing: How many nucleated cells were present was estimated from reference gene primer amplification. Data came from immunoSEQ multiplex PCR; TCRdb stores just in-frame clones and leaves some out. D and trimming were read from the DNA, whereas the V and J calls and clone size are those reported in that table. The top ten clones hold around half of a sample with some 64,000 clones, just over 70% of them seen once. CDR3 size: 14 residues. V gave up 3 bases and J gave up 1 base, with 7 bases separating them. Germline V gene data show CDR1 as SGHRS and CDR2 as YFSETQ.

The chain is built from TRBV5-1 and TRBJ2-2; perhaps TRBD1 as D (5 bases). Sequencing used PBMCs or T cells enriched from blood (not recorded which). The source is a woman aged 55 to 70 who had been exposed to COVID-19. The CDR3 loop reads CASSYTGNTGELFF. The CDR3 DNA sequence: TGCGCCAGCAGCTACACAGGGAACACCGGGGAGCTGTTTTTT.